This record covers a single TCR beta chain. The sample originates from a study of blood T cell repertoires in COVID-19. Study context: PBMCs, B-cell-depleted T cells, or T cells were the source of the cDNA or gDNA that made up the material.

TCRdb's copy holds only in-frame clones and misses some; the assay was immunoSEQ multiplex PCR. The repertoire holds about 200,000 clones, roughly 84% seen once, with under 4% in the top ten. V dropped 0 bases and J dropped 5 bases, with 11 bases sitting between them. CDR1 and CDR2 (germline): SGHDT, YYEEEE. The CDR3 extends over 15 amino acids. Clinical history reported by participants formed the basis on which cohorts were assigned. Exposed volunteers were people who met a COVID-19 case within 2 weeks before study entry. V usage is TRBV5-6 and J usage is TRBJ1-4; possible D gene TRBD1, 6 bases. Sequenced input: PBMCs or T cells enriched from blood (not recorded which). The receptor comes from a woman in her 30s who had been exposed to COVID-19. CDR3 protein: CASSLVRTANEKLFF. In DNA form, the CDR3 reads TGTGCCAGCAGCTTGGTGAGGACAGCGAATGAAAAACTGTTTTTT.